What follows are 21 T cell receptor beta chains derived from one specimen sequenced in a study of T cell responses to AZD1222 COVID-19 vaccine. Assay used: immunoSEQ multiplex PCR; TCRdb lists only in-frame clones, some missing. Of over 130,000 clones in the sample, about 91% are singletons; the top ten hold 4% to 5%. This specimen consisted of peripheral blood, obtained on day 0 of AZD1222 vaccination. The receptors derive from an adult in good health.

The chain joins TRBV10-2 to TRBJ2-7, with D maybe TRBD2 (7 bases). The length of the CDR3 is 15 residues. V gave up 3 bases and J gave up 2 bases, with 14 bases separating them. Germline lookup yields CDR1 WSHSY and CDR2 SAAADI. CDR3 protein: CASSDGGQRTYEQYF. The CDR3 bases are TGCGCCAGCAGTGACGGGGGGCAAAGGACCTACGAGCAGTACTTC.

The CDR3 protein is CASSLPGATEAFF. The CDR3 bases are TGTGCCAGCAGCTTACCCGGGGCCACTGAAGCTTTCTTT. The J gene is TRBJ1-1, the V gene TRBV5-6, with a tentative D call TRBD1 (5 bases). Trimming cost V 2 bases and J 4 bases, with 9 bases left between them. Germline CDR1 and CDR2: SGHDT and YYEEEE. This CDR3 comprises 13 residues.

The chain couples TRBV4-1 to TRBJ1-5; D not certain. Trimming took 2 bases from V and 1 from J, leaving 12 bases between them. There are 16 residues in the CDR3. Germline CDR1 and CDR2: MGHRA and YSYEKL. The CDR3 region is CASSQRLPMSNQPQHF. CDR3 in DNA: TGCGCCAGCAGCCAACGGTTGCCGATGAGCAATCAGCCCCAGCATTTT.

The chain uses TRBV27 and TRBJ1-5; 7 positions match TRBD1. The CDR3 sequence is 20 residues long. In germline, CDR1 is MNHEY, CDR2 SMNVEV (reference sequence). The trim removed 2 bases at V and 0 bases at J, leaving 16 bases unmatched. CDR3 nucleotides: TGTGCCAGCAGTTTACGACAGGGAAAAGGTGGAAGGTCTAGCAATCAGCCCCAGCATTTT. Translation gives CASSLRQGKGGRSSNQPQHF.

The chain recombines TRBV21-1 with TRBJ1-3; the listed D gene, TRBD1, was not tested against the DNA. TRBV21-1 constitutes a pseudogene. The CDR3 runs 20 residues. DNA for the CDR3: TGTGCCAGCAGCGGAGTGGACAGGGGGAAATTCGGACCCTCTGGAAACACCATATATTTT. Translation gives CASSGVDRGKFGPSGNTIYF.

V usage is TRBV10-3 and J usage is TRBJ2-1; D may correspond to TRBD1 or TRBD2 (5 bases each). Per the germline V gene, CDR1 is ENHRY and CDR2 is SYGVKD. V lost 11 bases and J lost 2, with 16 bases in between. This CDR3 spans 14 amino acids. CDR3 sequence: CAVGHEGTYNEQFF. Written as DNA, the CDR3 is TGTGCCGTCGGCCATGAGGGGACCTACAATGAGCAGTTCTTC.

This chain connects TRBV9 to TRBJ1-1; 9 bases map to TRBD1. Germline CDR1 and CDR2: SGDLS and YYNGEE. This CDR3 region has 15 residues. Trimming cost V 3 bases and J 0 bases; bases outside gene matches: 3. CDR3 coding DNA: TGTGCCAGCAGCGCCACAGGGGGCGTGAACACTGAAGCTTTCTTT. Translation: CASSATGGVNTEAFF.

CDR3 in amino acids: CASSEAPYSGANVLTF. The CDR3 coding sequence is TGTGCCAGCAGTGAAGCCCCGTACTCTGGGGCCAACGTCCTGACTTTC. The chain is built from TRBV6-1 and TRBJ2-6; D gene unclear. V was trimmed by 0 bases and J by 0 bases, leaving 6 bases between them. CDR1 and CDR2 (germline): MNHNS, SASEGT. There are 16 residues in the CDR3.

The V gene is TRBV7-2, the J gene TRBJ2-1; D possibly uses TRBD1 or TRBD2 (6 bases each). The CDR3 sequence is 19 residues long. The V end lost 1 base, the J end lost 3 bases, and 22 bases lay between the germline ends. From germline, CDR1 is SGHTA and CDR2 FQGNSA. CDR3 bases: TGTGCCAGCAGCTTAGGCGTTTGGGGTCGGGGGCCAATCTACAATGAGCAGTTCTTC. It translates to CASSLGVWGRGPIYNEQFF.

This chain joins TRBV2 and TRBJ2-7; D is unclear. This CDR3 is built from 15 residues. With 5 bases removed from V and 0 bases from J, the gap between germline ends came to 14 bases. Germline values: CDR1 SNHLY, CDR2 FYNNEI. CDR3: CASSLRLMSSYEQYF. For the CDR3, the DNA is TGTGCCAGCAGTCTGAGACTGATGAGCTCCTACGAGCAGTACTTC.

This clone has just a few counts. The rearrangement links TRBV5-6 to TRBJ1-6, with no clear D. The CDR3 is 14 amino acids. V was shortened by 1 base and J by 5 bases, with 7 bases between the two germline ends. Germline V gene data show CDR1 as SGHDT and CDR2 as YYEEEE. CDR3 region: CASSLLGDNSPLHF. The CDR3, as DNA: TGTGCCAGCAGCTTGCTCGGGGATAATTCACCCCTCCACTTT.

This chain uses TRBV6-5 with TRBJ1-5; D is unresolved. The V gene lost 7 bases and the J gene lost 0 bases, with 10 bases spanning the gap. CDR3 size: 14 residues. Germline V gene lookup returns CDR1 MNHEY and CDR2 SVGAGI. The CDR3 reads CASMDRYSNQPQHF. The CDR3 DNA is TGTGCCAGCATGGATAGATATAGCAATCAGCCCCAGCATTTT.

The J gene is TRBJ2-1, the V gene TRBV6-6; TRBD1 matches at 10 bases. CDR1 is MNHNY and CDR2 is SVGAGI in the germline V gene (reference sequence). V was clipped by 2 bases and J by 8 bases; unmatched bases: 9. This CDR3 is 16 amino acids long. The DNA of the CDR3 is TGTGCCAGCAGTTACCCCCCGGGACAGGGGCACGATGAGCAGTTCTTC. Encoded protein: CASSYPPGQGHDEQFF.

The chain links TRBV5-8 to TRBJ1-4; maybe TRBD1 (5 bases). Germline values: CDR1 SGHTS, CDR2 YDEGEE. The CDR3 has 14 residues. V lost 3 bases, J lost 8 bases, and 14 bases lay in between. CDR3 residues: CASSSQGFNEKLFF. The DNA of the CDR3 is TGTGCCAGCAGCTCGCAGGGTTTTAACGAAAAACTGTTTTTT.

J is TRBJ1-2 and V is TRBV29-1; no clear D gene. CDR1 SQVTM and CDR2 ANQGSEA come from the germline V gene. The ends were cut back, 5 bases at V and 2 bases at J, with 6 bases in the middle. CDR3 size: 11 residues. CDR3 amino acids: CSVIWNYGYTF. The CDR3 DNA reads TGCAGCGTTATATGGAACTATGGCTACACCTTC.

V gene TRBV12-5 combines with J gene TRBJ1-2; a weak D match, TRBD1 (5 bases). Trimming removed 4 bases at V and 2 bases at J, with 11 bases between. The CDR3 covers 14 residues. CDR1 LGHNT and CDR2 FRNRAP come from the germline V gene. The DNA for the CDR3 is TGTGCTAGTGGTTCGTGGCAGGGAAACTATGGCTACACCTTC. This gives the protein CASGSWQGNYGYTF. Full variable domain (missing parts from reference TRBV12-5 and TRBJ1-2): DARVTQTPRHKVTEMGQEVTMRCQPILGHNTVFWYRQTMMQGLELLAYFRNRAPLDDSGMPKDRFSAEMPDATLATLKIQPSEPRDSAVYFCASGSWQGNYGYTFGSGTRLTVV.

The rearrangement uses TRBV5-1 and TRBJ1-2; D unclear. Trimming pared 4 bases from V and 2 bases from J, leaving 12 bases between. CDR1 SGHRS and CDR2 YFSETQ come from the germline V gene. The CDR3 loop spans 14 amino acids. Here the CDR3 DNA reads TGCGCCAGCAGCCTCACCTGGGGAAACTATGGCTACACCTTC. Its protein product is CASSLTWGNYGYTF.

The V and J genes are TRBV27 and TRBJ1-6, with TRBD1 matching over 8 bases. Trimming took 10 bases from V and 4 from J; bases not matched to a gene: 6. The CDR3 runs 14 residues. Looked up from germline, CDR1 is MNHEY and CDR2 is SMNVEV (reference sequence). CDR3 DNA sequence: TGTGCCACCGACAGGGGACGATATAATTCACCCCTCCACTTT. This codes for CATDRGRYNSPLHF.

This clone was recorded once. The chain links TRBV5-6 to TRBJ1-1; D ambiguous. This CDR3 region has 15 residues. The V and J ends lost 4 bases and 1 base respectively, with 14 bases between them. Germline CDR1 SGHDT, CDR2 YYEEEE. CDR3 DNA: TGTGCCAGCAGCCCCCCGGGAGCCGGGAACACTGAAGCTTTCTTT. Encoded protein: CASSPPGAGNTEAFF.

This chain joins TRBV30 and TRBJ2-1; no clear D. Germline V gives CDR1 GTSNPN, CDR2 SVGIG (reference sequence). This CDR3 region has 15 residues. Trimming pared 5 bases from V and 3 bases from J, leaving 17 bases between. The chain's CDR3 is CAWGSLTGIYNEQFF. The CDR3 DNA reads as TGTGCCTGGGGATCCCTGACGGGCATCTACAATGAGCAGTTCTTC. The full variable domain, rest sourced from reference TRBV30 and TRBJ2-1, is SQTIHQWPATLVQPVGSPLSLECTVEGTSNPNLYWYRQAAGRGLQLLFYSVGIGQISSEVPQNLSASRPQDRQFILSSKKLLLSDSGFYLCAWGSLTGIYNEQFFGPGTRLTVL.

V gene TRBV6-5 combines with J gene TRBJ2-1; the match to TRBD1 covers 10 bases. V trimming: 4 bases; J trimming: 4 bases; junction bases outside the gene matches: 4. Germline CDR1 reads MNHEY; CDR2 reads SVGAGI. The CDR3 has 15 residues. CDR3 nucleotides: TGTGCCAGCAGTTTGACAGGGGGCAATTACAATGAGCAGTTCTTC. Residues: CASSLTGGNYNEQFF.